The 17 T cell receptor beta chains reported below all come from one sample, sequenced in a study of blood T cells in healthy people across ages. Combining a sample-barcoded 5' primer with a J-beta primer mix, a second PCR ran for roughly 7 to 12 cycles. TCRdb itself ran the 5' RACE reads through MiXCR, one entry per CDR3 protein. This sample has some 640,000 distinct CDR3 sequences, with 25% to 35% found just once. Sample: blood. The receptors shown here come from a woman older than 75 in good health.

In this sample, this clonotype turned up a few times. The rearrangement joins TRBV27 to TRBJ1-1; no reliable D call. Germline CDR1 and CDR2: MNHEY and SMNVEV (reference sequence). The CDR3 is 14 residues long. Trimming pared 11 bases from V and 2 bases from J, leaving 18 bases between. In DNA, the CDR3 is TGTGCCTCTGCCGTTGCGAGGAGAAACACTGAAGCTTTCTTT. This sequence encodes CASAVARRNTEAFF.

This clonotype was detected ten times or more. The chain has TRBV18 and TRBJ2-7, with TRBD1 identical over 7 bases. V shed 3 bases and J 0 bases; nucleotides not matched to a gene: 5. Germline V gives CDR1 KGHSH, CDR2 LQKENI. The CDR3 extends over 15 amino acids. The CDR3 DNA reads TGTGCCAGCTCACCTGGGACAGCCAGCTCCTACGAGCAGTACTTC. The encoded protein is CASSPGTASSYEQYF.

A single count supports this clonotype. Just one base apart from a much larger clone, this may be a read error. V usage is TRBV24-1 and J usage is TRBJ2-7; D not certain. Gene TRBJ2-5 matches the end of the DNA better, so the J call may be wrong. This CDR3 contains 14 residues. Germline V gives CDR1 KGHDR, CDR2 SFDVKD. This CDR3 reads CATSDRRRSETQYF. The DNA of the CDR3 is TGTGCCACCAGTGACAGACGCCGGAGTGAGACCCAGTACTTC.

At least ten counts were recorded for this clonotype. As DNA, the CDR3 is TGTGCCATCAGTGCGGACCTAGCGGGGGTATACAATGAGCAGTTCTTC. As protein: CAISADLAGVYNEQFF. This chain links TRBV10-3 with TRBJ2-1; 10 nucleotides align to TRBD2. This CDR3 has 16 amino acids. Germline CDR1 ENHRY, CDR2 SYGVKD. Trimming removed 4 bases from V and 4 bases from J; junction bases left unmatched: 7.

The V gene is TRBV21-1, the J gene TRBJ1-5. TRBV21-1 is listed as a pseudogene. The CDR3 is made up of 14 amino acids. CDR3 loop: CASSNGQGGLPQHF. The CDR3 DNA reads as TGTGCCAGCAGCAATGGGCAGGGAGGACTGCCCCAGCATTTT.

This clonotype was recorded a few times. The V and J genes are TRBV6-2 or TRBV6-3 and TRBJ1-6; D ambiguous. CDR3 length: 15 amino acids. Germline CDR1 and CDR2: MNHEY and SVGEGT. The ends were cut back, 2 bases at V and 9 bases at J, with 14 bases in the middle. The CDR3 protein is CASSYGRTVPSPLHF. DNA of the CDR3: TGTGCCAGCAGTTACGGACGTACGGTTCCTTCACCCCTCCACTTT.

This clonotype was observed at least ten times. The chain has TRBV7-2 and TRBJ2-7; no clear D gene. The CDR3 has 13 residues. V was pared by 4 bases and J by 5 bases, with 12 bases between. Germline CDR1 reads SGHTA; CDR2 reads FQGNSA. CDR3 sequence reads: CASSSALWDEQYF. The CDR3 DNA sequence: TGTGCCAGCAGCTCTGCTCTGTGGGACGAGCAGTACTTC.

The chain's CDR3 is CASSELAKGGTEAFF. The CDR3, as DNA: TGTGCCAGCAGTGAATTGGCTAAGGGTGGCACTGAAGCTTTCTTT. The chain recombines TRBV25-1 with TRBJ1-1; D gene uncertain. CDR1 is MGHDK, CDR2 SYGVNS, per germline. The CDR3 consists of 15 residues. V lost 1 base and J 4 bases, leaving 13 bases between the germline ends.

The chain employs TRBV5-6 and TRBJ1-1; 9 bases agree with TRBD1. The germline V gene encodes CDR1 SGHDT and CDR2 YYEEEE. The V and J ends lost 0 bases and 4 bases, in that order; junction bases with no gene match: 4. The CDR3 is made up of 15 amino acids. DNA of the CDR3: TGTGCCAGCAGCTTGGGGGACAGGGTTGGCACTGAAGCTTTCTTT. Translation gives CASSLGDRVGTEAFF.

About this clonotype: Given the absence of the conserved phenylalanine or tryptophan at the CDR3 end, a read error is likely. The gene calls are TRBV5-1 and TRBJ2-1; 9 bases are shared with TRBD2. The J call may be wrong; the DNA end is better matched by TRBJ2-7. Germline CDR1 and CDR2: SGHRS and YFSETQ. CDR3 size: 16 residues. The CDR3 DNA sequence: TGCGCCAGCAGCTTGGGGGGACTAGCCTCCTACAATGAGCAGTACATC. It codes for CASSLGGLASYNEQYI.

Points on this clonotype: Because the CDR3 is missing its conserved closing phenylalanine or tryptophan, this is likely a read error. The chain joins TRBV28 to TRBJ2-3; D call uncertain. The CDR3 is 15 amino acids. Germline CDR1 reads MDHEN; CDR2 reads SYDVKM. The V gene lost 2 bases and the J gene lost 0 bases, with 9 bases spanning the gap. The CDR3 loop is CASSLDLTSTDTQYL. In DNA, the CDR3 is TGTGCCAGCAGTTTAGATTTGACTAGCACAGATACGCAGTATTTG.

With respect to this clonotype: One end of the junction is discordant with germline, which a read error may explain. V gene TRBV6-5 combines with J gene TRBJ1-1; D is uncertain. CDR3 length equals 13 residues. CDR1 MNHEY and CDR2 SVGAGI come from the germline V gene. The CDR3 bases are TGTACCAGCAGTTACGGAGAGTACACTGAAGCTTTCTTT. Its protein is CTSSYGEYTEAFF.

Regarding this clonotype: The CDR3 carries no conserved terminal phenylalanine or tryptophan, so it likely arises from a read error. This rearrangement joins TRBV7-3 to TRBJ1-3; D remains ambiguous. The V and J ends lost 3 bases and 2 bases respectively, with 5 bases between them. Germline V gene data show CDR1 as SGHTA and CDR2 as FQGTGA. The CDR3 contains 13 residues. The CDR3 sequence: CASSFQAGNTIYL. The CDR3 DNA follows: TGTGCCAGCAGCTTCCAGGCTGGAAACACCATATATTTA.

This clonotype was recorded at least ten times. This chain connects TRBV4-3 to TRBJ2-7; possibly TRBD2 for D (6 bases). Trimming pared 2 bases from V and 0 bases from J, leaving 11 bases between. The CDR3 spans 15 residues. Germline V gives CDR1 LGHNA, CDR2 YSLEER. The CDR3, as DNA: TGCGCCAGCAGCCAAATGCGGGGCGACTCCTACGAGCAGTACTTC. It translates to CASSQMRGDSYEQYF.

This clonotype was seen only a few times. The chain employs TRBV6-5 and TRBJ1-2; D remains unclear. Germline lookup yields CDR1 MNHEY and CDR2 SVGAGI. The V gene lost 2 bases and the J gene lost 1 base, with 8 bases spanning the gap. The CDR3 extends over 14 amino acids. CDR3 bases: TGTGCCAGCAGTTACGCGCCGGATAACTATGGCTACACCTTC. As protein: CASSYAPDNYGYTF.

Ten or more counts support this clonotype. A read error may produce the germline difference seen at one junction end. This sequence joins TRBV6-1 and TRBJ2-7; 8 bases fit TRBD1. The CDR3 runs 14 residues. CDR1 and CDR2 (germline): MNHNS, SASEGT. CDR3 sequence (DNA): TGTGCCACCAGTCGGGACAGGACGTCCTACGAGCAGTACTTC. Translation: CATSRDRTSYEQYF.

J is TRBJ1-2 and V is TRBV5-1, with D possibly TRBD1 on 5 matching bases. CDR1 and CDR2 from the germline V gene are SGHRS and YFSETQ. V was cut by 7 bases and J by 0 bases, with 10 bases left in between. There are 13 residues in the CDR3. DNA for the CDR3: TGCGCCAGCGGGGACCGCACTAACTATGGCTACACCTTC. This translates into CASGDRTNYGYTF.